Shown below are 30 T cell receptor beta chains from a single sample sequenced in a study of CXCR3-negative and CXCR3-positive naive CD8 T cells. General study results and limits: CXCR3-positive naive cells had TRB CDR3s that were more hydrophobic than CXCR3-negative naive cells had.

UMI-labeled 5' RACE yielded the TRB cDNA libraries. TCRdb re-called the 5' RACE reads; every CDR3 protein appears as one record, without DNA. The listing records tens of thousands of distinct CDR3 sequences. Their target antigens are unknown. Specimen: naive CXCR3+ CD8+ T cells from blood. Subset specified: CD45RO-CCR7+CD27+CD95- naive CD8+ T cells expressing CXCR3 (TNR3+). All receptors derive from a human donor in good health. Some clones in this sample may be carry-over from other donors' samples.

J is TRBJ2-5 and V is TRBV5-1; TCRdb's D call of TRBD1 is untestable without DNA. Germline CDR1 SGHRS, CDR2 YFSETQ. There are 14 residues in the CDR3. CDR3 sequence: CASSSQGLQETQYF.

The chain joins TRBV7-2 to TRBJ2-1; TCRdb designates TRBD1, a call that cannot be tested without DNA. The CDR3 spans 13 residues. The germline V gene has CDR1 SGHTA and CDR2 FQGNSA. The chain's CDR3 is CASSFLPGNEQFF.

This chain joins TRBV7-3 and TRBJ2-7; TCRdb's D call of TRBD1 is untestable without DNA. The CDR3 is made up of 14 amino acids. CDR1 and CDR2 (germline): SGHTA, FQGTGA. CDR3 residues: CASSPGVRNYEQYF.

The chain links TRBV2 to TRBJ2-1; lacking DNA, the TRBD2 call made by TCRdb goes unchecked. Germline V CDR1 and CDR2: SNHLY, FYNNEI. CDR3 length equals 17 residues. The CDR3 loop reads CASSDHQGLAGNNEQFF.

The CDR3 sequence is CSARIGPGGYEQYF. The chain couples TRBV29-1 to TRBJ2-7; without DNA, the TCRdb call of TRBD2 cannot be checked. Germline V gene sequence: CDR1 SQVTM, CDR2 ANQGSEA. The CDR3 sequence is 14 residues long.

This sequence joins TRBV5-1 and TRBJ1-2; absent DNA, TCRdb's TRBD1 call cannot be checked. The CDR3 has 15 amino acids. Germline values: CDR1 SGHRS, CDR2 YFSETQ. CDR3 protein: CASSLDTGLLDGCTF.

The chain couples TRBV20-1 to TRBJ2-5. Germline V gene sequence: CDR1 DFQATT, CDR2 SNEGSKA (reference sequence). CDR3 length equals 12 residues. The CDR3 region is CSARDHRETQYF.

J is TRBJ2-3 and V is TRBV7-6. The CDR3 is 13 amino acids. Germline-derived CDR1 and CDR2 are SGHVS and FNYEAQ. The CDR3 loop is CASSLEGTDTQYF.

The chain has TRBV9 and TRBJ2-2; TCRdb's D call of TRBD1 is untestable without DNA. The length of the CDR3 is 15 residues. The germline gives CDR1 SGDLS, CDR2 YYNGEE. The CDR3 sequence is CASSGRDIRTGELFF.

The V and J genes are TRBV6-2 or TRBV6-3 and TRBJ2-7; as DNA is missing, the TRBD1 call by TCRdb cannot be tested. CDR1 and CDR2 from the germline V gene are MNHEY and SVGEGT. The CDR3 has 14 residues. The CDR3 loop is CASSYQGANYEQYF.

The CDR3 here is CASSPRTAHDGYTF. The chain recombines TRBV9 with TRBJ1-2. The length of the CDR3 is 14 residues. The V gene's germline CDR1 is SGDLS and CDR2 YYNGEE.

The chain combines TRBV10-3 with TRBJ2-1; TCRdb reports TRBD1, a call that lacks DNA to check it against. CDR1 and CDR2 (germline): ENHRY, SYGVKD. This CDR3 is built from 15 residues. The CDR3: CAIRPGGEAYNEQFF.

This chain uses TRBV28 with TRBJ1-2. CDR3 length: 15 residues. Germline CDR1 is MDHEN and CDR2 is SYDVKM. CDR3 region: CASSLFRSESYGYTF.

The chain has TRBV10-3 and TRBJ2-7. The CDR3 is made up of 13 amino acids. From germline, CDR1 is ENHRY and CDR2 SYGVKD. CDR3 loop: CAISDREPYEQYF.

The chain couples TRBV7-2 to TRBJ2-3; TCRdb's D gene call, TRBD2, goes unchecked for lack of DNA. The CDR3 consists of 16 residues. Germline lookup yields CDR1 SGHTA and CDR2 FQGNSA. CDR3 in amino acids: CASSPIGLAGTDTQYF.

This chain's CDR3 is CASSPYSTPTYEQYF. The chain uses TRBV5-1 and TRBJ2-7. The CDR3 has 15 amino acids. The germline gives CDR1 SGHRS, CDR2 YFSETQ.

The gene calls are TRBV29-1 and TRBJ2-2; TCRdb indicates TRBD2, and absent DNA this call remains unverified. Germline lookup yields CDR1 SQVTM and CDR2 ANQGSEA. This CDR3 has 12 residues. CDR3 protein: CSVILAAGELFF.

The gene calls are TRBV20-1 and TRBJ1-1. The germline gives CDR1 DFQATT, CDR2 SNEGSKA (reference sequence). The CDR3 covers 13 residues. CDR3 region: CSARRQLNTEAFF.

The chain recombines TRBV20-1 with TRBJ1-1; TCRdb outputs TRBD1, but without DNA this stays unchecked. CDR1 and CDR2 from the germline V gene are DFQATT and SNEGSKA (reference sequence). This CDR3 has 15 residues. Here the CDR3 reads CSAAPGTALWTEAFF.

The CDR3 reads CASSSNRAAYSGANVLTF. The rearrangement joins TRBV9 to TRBJ2-6; absent DNA, TCRdb's TRBD1 call cannot be checked. The germline gives CDR1 SGDLS, CDR2 YYNGEE. The CDR3 has 18 residues.

This sequence joins TRBV4-2 and TRBJ2-5; TCRdb's D gene call, TRBD1, goes unchecked for lack of DNA. Germline assignment: CDR1 LGHNA and CDR2 YNFKEQ. This CDR3 region has 13 residues. CDR3 protein: CASSQGGTETQYF.

CDR3 sequence reads: CASSDSVSSGGYTF. This sequence joins TRBV6-4 and TRBJ1-2; TCRdb selects TRBD1, and the lack of DNA leaves this call unchecked. The germline V gene encodes CDR1 MRHNA and CDR2 SNTAGT. This CDR3 is built from 14 residues.

The chain employs TRBV7-7 and TRBJ2-1. The CDR3 runs 12 residues. Germline V lookup: CDR1 SSHAT, CDR2 FNYEAQ (reference sequence). This chain's CDR3 is CASSLGFSEQFF.

The J gene is TRBJ1-5, the V gene TRBV27; the TCRdb call, TRBD1, lacks DNA for checking. The CDR3 contains 17 residues. Germline CDR1 MNHEY, CDR2 SMNVEV (reference sequence). CDR3 sequence reads: CASKGVGGRPRGKPQHF.

This chain connects TRBV6-6 to TRBJ2-7; absent DNA, TCRdb's TRBD1 call cannot be checked. Germline assignment: CDR1 MNHNY and CDR2 SVGAGI (reference sequence). This CDR3 has 14 residues. The CDR3 sequence: CASSNDRGGYEQYF.

The chain joins TRBV29-1 to TRBJ1-5; TCRdb indicates TRBD1, and absent DNA this call remains unverified. Germline V gene data show CDR1 as SQVTM and CDR2 as ANQGSEA. The CDR3 is made up of 13 amino acids. CDR3 region: CSVSGQGNQPQHF. Full variable domain (outside the CDR3, taken from reference TRBV29-1 and TRBJ1-5): SAVISQKPSRDICQRGTSLTIQCQVDSQVTMMFWYRQQPGQSLTLIATANQGSEATYESGFVIDKFPISRPNLTFSTLTVSNMSPEDSSIYLCSVSGQGNQPQHFGDGTRLSIL.

The rearrangement uses TRBV7-9 and TRBJ1-1. The germline CDR1 and CDR2 sequences are SEHNR and FQNEAQ (reference sequence). The CDR3 is made up of 14 amino acids. CDR3 sequence reads: CASSFGSMNTEAFF. Filled out from reference TRBV7-9 and TRBJ1-1, the complete variable domain reads DTGVSQNPRHKITKRGQNVTFRCDPISEHNRLYWYRQTLGQGPEFLTYFQNEAQLEKSRLLSDRFSAERPKGSFSTLEIQRTEQGDSAMYLCASSFGSMNTEAFFGQGTRLTVV.

The V and J genes are TRBV5-5 and TRBJ2-2. The CDR3 is 15 residues long. The germline V gene has CDR1 SGHKS and CDR2 YYEKEE (reference sequence). The chain's CDR3 is CASSLVPSVAGELFF.

The V and J genes are TRBV6-6 and TRBJ2-1; the D gene TCRdb calls, TRBD2, cannot be checked with no DNA. The CDR3 consists of 17 residues. Per the germline V gene, CDR1 is MNHNY and CDR2 is SVGAGI (reference sequence). This CDR3 is CASSYMVLAGEHNEQFF.

This CDR3 is CASSPRTGGNTEAFF. The chain couples TRBV12-3 or TRBV12-4 to TRBJ1-1; the TCRdb call, TRBD1, lacks DNA for checking. This CDR3 is 15 amino acids long.